The 14 T cell receptor beta chains below were found in one sample sequenced in a study of cytotoxic CD8 clonotypes in ibrutinib-treated CLL. Profiled with immunoSEQ multiplex PCR; TCRdb holds only in-frame clones, not every one. The data hold about 32,000 clones, with 71% observed a single time. Here the sequenced sample was PBMCs, taken at disease progression, from a patient treated with ibrutinib. Every receptor here comes from a human donor with chronic lymphocytic leukemia.

V usage is TRBV5-6 and J usage is TRBJ1-1; D ambiguous. CDR1 and CDR2 from the germline V gene are SGHDT and YYEEEE. V was clipped by 4 bases and J by 8 bases, with 12 bases between them. This CDR3 has 12 residues. CDR3 nucleotide sequence: TGTGCCAGCAGCGGTCCGGGAGGCGAAGCTTTCTTT. It yields the protein CASSGPGGEAFF.

The CDR3 protein is CASSFGGRPYEQYF. The CDR3 nucleotides are TGCGCCAGCAGCTTTGGGGGGCGACCCTACGAGCAGTACTTC. V usage is TRBV5-1 and J usage is TRBJ2-7; the D call may be TRBD1 or TRBD2 (6 bases each). Germline V gene sequence: CDR1 SGHRS, CDR2 YFSETQ. V lost 2 bases, J lost 2 bases, and 11 bases lay in between. This CDR3 is 14 amino acids long.

The rearrangement joins TRBV5-4 to TRBJ1-5; D remains unclear. This CDR3 comprises 12 residues. Germline V gives CDR1 SGHNT, CDR2 YYREEE (reference sequence). V dropped 0 bases and J dropped 3 bases, with 1 base sitting between them. CDR3 bases: TGTGCCAGCAGCTTGGACAATCAGCCCCAGCATTTT. This translates into CASSLDNQPQHF.

The V gene is TRBV10-2, the J gene TRBJ2-5; 8 nucleotides agree with TRBD1. Germline trimming cut 6 bases from V and 2 bases from J; bases unmatched to any gene: 2. The CDR3 sequence is 13 residues long. Germline V gene sequence: CDR1 WSHSY, CDR2 SAAADI. The CDR3 spells CASRGTGQETQYF. The DNA for the CDR3 is TGCGCCAGCAGGGGGACAGGTCAAGAGACCCAGTACTTC.

This clone was detected only a few times. The gene calls are TRBV10-2 and TRBJ2-7; D call uncertain. This CDR3 region has 15 residues. Germline loops: CDR1 WSHSY, CDR2 SAAADI. The germline V and J ends were trimmed by 6 bases and 1 base, with 16 bases remaining between them. The CDR3 nucleotides are TGCGCCAGCAGGGATAGGCAGGCTGGGTCCTACGAGCAGTACTTC. This codes for CASRDRQAGSYEQYF.

V gene TRBV6-5 combines with J gene TRBJ1-1, with 7 bases matching TRBD1. Trimming took 0 bases from V and 10 from J; bases not matched to a gene: 8. Germline assignment: CDR1 MNHEY and CDR2 SVGAGI. CDR3 length: 14 amino acids. CDR3 residues: CASSYSGGGGLAFF. The CDR3 DNA reads TGTGCCAGCAGTTACTCAGGGGGCGGGGGGCTAGCTTTCTTT.

This clone was found once. The chain joins TRBV5-6 to TRBJ1-5; D gene uncertain. CDR1 SGHDT and CDR2 YYEEEE come from the germline V gene. Trimming left V 2 bases short and J 0 bases short, with 6 bases between. CDR3 size: 14 residues. The CDR3 sequence: CASSLEPSNQPQHF. The CDR3 coding sequence is TGTGCCAGCAGCTTAGAACCTAGCAATCAGCCCCAGCATTTT.

The chain recombines TRBV2 with TRBJ2-2, with TRBD1 matching 7 bases. This CDR3 is built from 15 residues. In germline, CDR1 is SNHLY, CDR2 FYNNEI. V trimming: 4 bases; J trimming: 2 bases; junction bases outside the gene matches: 4. The CDR3 loop is CASSGGTENTGELFF. The CDR3 DNA is TGTGCCAGCAGTGGTGGGACAGAAAACACCGGGGAGCTGTTTTTT.

The CDR3, as DNA: TGTGCCAGCAGTTACTCGCCGGGGAGCTCGAAAGTTGCTTTCTTT. This encodes CASSYSPGSSKVAFF. The chain employs TRBV6-5 and TRBJ1-1; no reliable D call. The CDR3 loop spans 15 amino acids. Germline-derived CDR1 and CDR2 are MNHEY and SVGAGI. Trimming took 0 bases from V and 11 from J, leaving 19 bases between them.

This clone occurred a few times. V usage is TRBV10-1 and J usage is TRBJ2-7; D could derive from TRBD1 or TRBD2 (5 bases each). The CDR3 runs to 12 residues. Deletions cut 3 bases from V and 6 bases from J, with 9 bases between. Germline values: CDR1 WNHNN, CDR2 SYGVQD (reference sequence). CDR3 amino acids: CASSDGTSEQYF. The DNA of the CDR3 is TGCGCCAGCAGTGATGGGACCTCCGAGCAGTACTTC.

V and J are TRBV6-6 and TRBJ1-5; perhaps TRBD1 as D (5 bases). The germline gives CDR1 MNHNY, CDR2 SVGAGI (reference sequence). The CDR3 runs 11 residues. V was shortened by 10 bases and J by 6 bases, with 10 bases between the two germline ends. The CDR3 bases are TGTGCCACGGGGGGGAGTCAGCCCCAGCATTTT. Its translation is CATGGSQPQHF.

The V and J genes are TRBV18 and TRBJ2-3; D uncertain. The germline V and J ends were trimmed by 4 bases and 0 bases, with 11 bases remaining between them. The CDR3 consists of 15 residues. Germline CDR1 KGHSH, CDR2 LQKENI. CDR3 sequence (DNA): TGTGCCAGCTCACTGGCACTTGGTAGCACAGATACGCAGTATTTT. It encodes CASSLALGSTDTQYF.

The chain joins TRBV11-3 to TRBJ2-2, with 8 bases lining up with TRBD1. V was pared by 5 bases and J by 2 bases, with 7 bases of the junction left unmatched. This CDR3 is 16 amino acids long. Germline V gene data show CDR1 as SGHNT and CDR2 as YENEEA. DNA of the CDR3: TGTGCCAGCAGCCCTCAGGGGGCTCAAAACACCGGGGAGCTGTTTTTT. Protein product: CASSPQGAQNTGELFF.

The J gene is TRBJ1-4, the V gene TRBV19; unclear D gene. The CDR3 has 14 amino acids. The germline V gene encodes CDR1 LNHDA and CDR2 SQIVND (reference sequence). The germline V and J ends were trimmed by 7 bases and 4 bases, with 13 bases remaining between them. CDR3: CASNSKLHNEKLFF. The CDR3 DNA reads as TGTGCCAGTAATAGCAAACTTCATAATGAAAAACTGTTTTTT.